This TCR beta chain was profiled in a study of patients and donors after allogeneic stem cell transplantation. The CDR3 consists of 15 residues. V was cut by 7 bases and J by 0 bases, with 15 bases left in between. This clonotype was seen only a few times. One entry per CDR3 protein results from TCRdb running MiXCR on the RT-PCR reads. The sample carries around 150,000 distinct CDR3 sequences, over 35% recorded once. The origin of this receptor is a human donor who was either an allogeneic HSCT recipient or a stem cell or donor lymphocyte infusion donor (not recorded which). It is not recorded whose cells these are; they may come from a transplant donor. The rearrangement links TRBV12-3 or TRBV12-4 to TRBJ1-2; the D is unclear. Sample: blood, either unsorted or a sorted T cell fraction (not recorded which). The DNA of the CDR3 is TGTGCCAGCATCTTGGGTAAGGGCGCTAACTATGGCTACACCTTC. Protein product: CASILGKGANYGYTF.